This TCR beta chain was obtained from a study of siplizumab effects on memory and regulatory T cells. Findings of the study overall: A major contribution to the alloresponse seemed to be made by naive T cells, which seemed more diverse than memory cells. Assignment to unstimulated subsets succeeded for only a minor fraction of the alloreactive clones. Phenotypic classification as naive or memory proved unattainable for roughly 75-95% of proliferating CD4+ or CD8+ clones.

Generated by immunoSEQ multiplex PCR, the TCRdb table keeps only in-frame clones and is missing some. The profile shows roughly 100,000 clones, roughly 92% of them singletons. This clone was detected a few times. No antigen is known for it. The germline CDR1 and CDR2 sequences are SGHRS and YFSETQ. The CDR3 is 17 residues long. Trimming at V came to 4 bases and at J to 6 bases, leaving 10 bases not matched to a gene. This TCR was sampled from a human donor in good health. V is TRBV5-1 and J is TRBJ1-6; 10 nucleotides agree with TRBD1. The sample was Tregs sorted from blood. For the CDR3, the DNA is TGCGCCAGCAGCACGGGACAGGGGACCGTCGGTAATTCACCCCTCCACTTT. Its translation: CASSTGQGTVGNSPLHF.